These T cell receptor beta chains were read from a single sample in a study of T-cell memory formation after mild COVID-19. TCRdb re-analysed the 5' RACE reads in MiXCR, keeping a single row per CDR3 protein. In the table there are about 160,000 distinct CDR3 sequences, 31% of which are singletons. The sequenced sample consisted of PBMCs or a T cell subset sorted from them (not recorded which). Receptors were obtained from an adult woman who had mild COVID-19 (a few samples of this study predate the infection). Cell type and time point are not known. The CDR3 runs from the conserved cysteine through the conserved F or W. Fields, in order: J gene, V gene, clone size, D gene, CDR3 DNA, CDR3 protein. A D gene is named only where the DNA matches it firmly. The listing skips clone size in some rows; elsewhere it reads once, few, many or a size class.

TRBJ2-7 TRBV7-6 NA NA TGTGCCAGCAGCGATCCCGCCAGCACTTACGAGCAGTACTTC CASSDPASTYEQYF
TRBJ1-2 TRBV6-5 NA NA TGTGCCATTGGGCGGAACTATGGCTACACCTTC CAIGRNYGYTF
TRBJ1-2 TRBV29-1 few NA TGCAGCGTTTACTCAGGGCGAGCTAACTATGGCTACACCTTC CSVYSGRANYGYTF
TRBJ2-1 TRBV7-6 once TRBD2 TGTGCCAGCAGCTCCCGGGGGCGGGGGGGCCGGAGGGAGCAGTTCTTC CASSSRGRGGRREQFF
TRBJ2-7 TRBV7-9 few NA TGTGCCAGCAGCTTCCCAGGGGCGGGCGAGCAGTACTTC CASSFPGAGEQYF
TRBJ2-3 TRBV24-1 few NA TGTGCCACCAGTGACACACTGACAACCTACACAGATACGCAGTATTTT CATSDTLTTYTDTQYF
TRBJ1-4 TRBV5-1 few NA TGCGCCAGCAGCTTTGGGGGTAATGAAAAACTGTTTTTT CASSFGGNEKLFF
TRBJ2-5 TRBV4-2 few TRBD1 TGTGCCAGCAGCCAAAACAGGGGGATCCAAGAGACCCAGTACTTC CASSQNRGIQETQYF
TRBJ1-2 TRBV5-4 NA NA TGTGCCAGCAGCGTGGACACCTCTGCCTATGGCTACACCTTC CASSVDTSAYGYTF
TRBJ2-1 TRBV5-1 NA NA TGCGCCAGCAGTCAGGGACTTGCCCCCTATGAGCAGTTCTTC CASSQGLAPYEQFF
TRBJ2-3 TRBV30 NA NA TGTGCCTGGAGTCGGGCGGCCGGGACGGGAAGCACAGATACGCAGTATTTT CAWSRAAGTGSTDTQYF
TRBJ2-1 TRBV24-1 many NA TGTGCCACCCGTCGGGGGGCGGGAAATGAGCAGTTCTTC CATRRGAGNEQFF
TRBJ1-6 TRBV5-1 many TRBD1 TGCGCCAGCAGCTACTACCCGGGACAGGGGGCTAGTCCCGGGAATAATTCACCCCTCCACTTT CASSYYPGQGASPGNNSPLHF
TRBJ2-7 TRBV6-2/TRBV6-3 NA TRBD1 TGTGCCAGCAGTGACGTGGGGACAGGGAACTCCTACGAGCAGTACTTC CASSDVGTGNSYEQYF
TRBJ1-1 TRBV12-3/TRBV12-4 few NA TGTGCCAGCAGCCACAGTTACGGACAGAAGAACACTGAAGCTTTCTTT CASSHSYGQKNTEAFF
TRBJ2-5 TRBV7-3 few TRBD1 TGTGCCAGCAGCCTAGGGACAGGGGGAGAGACCCAGTACTTC CASSLGTGGETQYF
TRBJ2-7 TRBV5-1 few TRBD1 TGCGCCAGCAGCTCTCACAGGGGGCTTGCCTACGAGCAGTACTTC CASSSHRGLAYEQYF
TRBJ2-3 TRBV28 NA NA TGTGCCAGCAGTTTATCGCAGCCCCCCCTTGCAGAGTATTTT CASSLSQPPLAEYF
TRBJ2-7 TRBV18 few NA TGTGCCAGCTCACCCCCCTCACCCGACTACGAGCAGTACTTC CASSPPSPDYEQYF
TRBJ2-2 TRBV5-4 NA NA TGTGCCAGCAGCTTGGCTGGGGGGGCAAGTGGAACCGGGGAGCTGTTTTTT CASSLAGGASGTGELFF
TRBJ2-5 TRBV7-6 NA NA TGTGCCAGCAGCCCTAGGTGGACAGAAGAGACCCAGTACTTC CASSPRWTEETQYF
TRBJ2-3 TRBV4-3 NA NA TGCGCCAGCAGCCATAGGGGGGGGACAGATACGCAGTATTTT CASSHRGGTDTQYF
TRBJ1-1 TRBV13 NA NA TGTGCCAGCAGCTCCTTCTCCCTCAACACTGAAGCTTTCTTT CASSSFSLNTEAFF
TRBJ2-3 TRBV2 NA NA TGTGCCAGCAGTGCCGGGACCCTAGCTGCGACAGATACGCAGTATTTT CASSAGTLAATDTQYF
TRBJ2-7 TRBV14 few NA TGTGCCAGCAGCCTCCAAGTCAGGGGGGATAGCTACGAGCAGTACTTC CASSLQVRGDSYEQYF